What follows describes a single TCR beta chain. Recruits, aged roughly 18 to 95 years, lived in 24 US areas. Participants reported their clinical history, and cohort assignment relied on those reports. These data come from a study of blood T cell repertoires in COVID-19. Produced via immunoSEQ multiplex PCR; TCRdb's table is partial and in-frame only. The table records approximately 250,000 clones, about nine tenths of them present only once. Germline loops: CDR1 MNHEY, CDR2 SVGAGI. This CDR3 spans 13 amino acids. Trimming removed 7 bases from V and 7 bases from J, with 11 bases in between. The sample was PBMCs or T cells enriched from blood (not recorded which). The TCR comes from a young woman with acute COVID-19. The chain couples TRBV6-5 to TRBJ1-6; D remains unclear. The CDR3: CASIDTRNSPLHF. Here the CDR3 DNA reads TGTGCCAGCATCGATACGCGGAATTCACCCCTCCACTTT.